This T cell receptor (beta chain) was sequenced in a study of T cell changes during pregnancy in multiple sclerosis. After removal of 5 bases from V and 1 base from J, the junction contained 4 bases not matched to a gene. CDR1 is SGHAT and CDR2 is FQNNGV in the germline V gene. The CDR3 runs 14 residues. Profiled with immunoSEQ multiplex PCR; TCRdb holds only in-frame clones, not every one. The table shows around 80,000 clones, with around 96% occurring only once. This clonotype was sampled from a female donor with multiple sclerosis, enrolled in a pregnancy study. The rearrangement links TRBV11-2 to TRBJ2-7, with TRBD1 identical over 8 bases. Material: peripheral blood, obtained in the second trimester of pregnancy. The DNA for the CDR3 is TGTGCCAGCAGCCCCGACAGGGGTTCCTACGAGCAGTACTTC. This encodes CASSPDRGSYEQYF. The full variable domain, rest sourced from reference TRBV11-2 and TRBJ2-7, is EAGVAQSPRYKIIEKRQSVAFWCNPISGHATLYWYQQILGQGPKLLIQFQNNGVVDDSQLPKDRFSAERLKGVDSTLKIQPAKLEDSAVYLCASSPDRGSYEQYFGPGTRLTVT.